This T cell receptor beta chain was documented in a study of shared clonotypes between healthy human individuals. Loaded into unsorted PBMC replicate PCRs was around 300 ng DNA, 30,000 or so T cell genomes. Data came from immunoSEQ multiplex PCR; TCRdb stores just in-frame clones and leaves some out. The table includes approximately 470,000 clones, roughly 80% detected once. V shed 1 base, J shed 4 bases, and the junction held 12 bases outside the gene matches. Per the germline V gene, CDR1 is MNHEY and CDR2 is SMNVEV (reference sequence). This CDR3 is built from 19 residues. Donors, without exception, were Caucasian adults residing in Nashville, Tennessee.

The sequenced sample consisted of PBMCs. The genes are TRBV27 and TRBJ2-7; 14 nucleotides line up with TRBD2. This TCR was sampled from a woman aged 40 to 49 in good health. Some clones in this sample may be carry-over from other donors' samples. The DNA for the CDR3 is TGTGCCAGCAGTTTATTCCTACCCCGACTAGCGGGAGGGAAATACGAGCAGTACTTC. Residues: CASSLFLPRLAGGKYEQYF.